What follows is one T cell receptor beta chain and its context. Its antigen is still unknown. The CDR3 is cut off 3 residues early in the read; its end comes from the germline J gene. Clones were sequenced by immunoSEQ multiplex PCR, and TCRdb holds only the in-frame ones, with some missing. Recorded here are 30,000 or so clones; the top ten clones represent around 7%. This entry belongs to a study of T cells in women clearing cervical HPV infection. Study details: Cases: HPV16-related CIN3 or worse on histology, 2 invasive cancers. HLA type could not be excluded as a confounder.

With 3 bases removed from V and 1 base from J, the gap between germline ends came to 12 bases. Germline CDR1 reads WNHNN; CDR2 reads SYGVQD (reference sequence). The CDR3 spans 15 residues. Points from the study as a whole: A classifier using richness and V gene abundances reached an AUC of nearly 0.85.

The sample was blood buffy coat. The chain couples TRBV10-1 to TRBJ2-5; D is perhaps TRBD1 (5 bases). The source is a woman aged 18 to 75 with a cervical HPV16 infection that either progressed to CIN3+ or cleared (not recorded which). CDR3 bases read: TGCGCCAGCAGTGACCAGACAGCCCTCCAAGAGACC. This gives the protein CASSDQTALQET. The CDR3 in its entirety is CASSDQTALQETQYF.